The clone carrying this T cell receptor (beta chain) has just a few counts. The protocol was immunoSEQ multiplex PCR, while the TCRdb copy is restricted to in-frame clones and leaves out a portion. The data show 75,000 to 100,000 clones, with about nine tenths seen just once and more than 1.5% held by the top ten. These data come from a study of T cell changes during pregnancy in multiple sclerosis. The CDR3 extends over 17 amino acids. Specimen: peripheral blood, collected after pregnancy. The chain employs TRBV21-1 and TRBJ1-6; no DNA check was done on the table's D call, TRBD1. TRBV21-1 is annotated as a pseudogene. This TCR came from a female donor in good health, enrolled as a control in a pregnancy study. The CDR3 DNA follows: TGTGCCAGCAGCAAAGGAGGGGGACAAACGAATAATTCACCCCTCCACTTT. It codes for CASSKGGGQTNNSPLHF.